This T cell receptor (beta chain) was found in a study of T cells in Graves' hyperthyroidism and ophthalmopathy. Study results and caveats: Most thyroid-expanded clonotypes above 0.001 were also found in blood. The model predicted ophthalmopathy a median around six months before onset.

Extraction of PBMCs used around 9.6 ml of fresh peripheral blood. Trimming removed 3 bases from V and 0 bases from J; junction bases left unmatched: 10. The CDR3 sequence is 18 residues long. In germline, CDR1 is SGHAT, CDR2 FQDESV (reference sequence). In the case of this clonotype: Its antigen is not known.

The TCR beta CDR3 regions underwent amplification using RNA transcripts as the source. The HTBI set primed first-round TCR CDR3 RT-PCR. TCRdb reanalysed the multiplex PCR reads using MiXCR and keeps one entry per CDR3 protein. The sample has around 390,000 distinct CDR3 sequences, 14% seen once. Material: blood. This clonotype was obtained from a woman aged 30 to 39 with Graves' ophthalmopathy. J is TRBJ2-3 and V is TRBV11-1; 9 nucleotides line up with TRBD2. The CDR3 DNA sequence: TGTGCCAGCAGCTTTTACGTAGCGGGGGCCACTAGCACAGATACGCAGTATTTT. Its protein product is CASSFYVAGATSTDTQYF.